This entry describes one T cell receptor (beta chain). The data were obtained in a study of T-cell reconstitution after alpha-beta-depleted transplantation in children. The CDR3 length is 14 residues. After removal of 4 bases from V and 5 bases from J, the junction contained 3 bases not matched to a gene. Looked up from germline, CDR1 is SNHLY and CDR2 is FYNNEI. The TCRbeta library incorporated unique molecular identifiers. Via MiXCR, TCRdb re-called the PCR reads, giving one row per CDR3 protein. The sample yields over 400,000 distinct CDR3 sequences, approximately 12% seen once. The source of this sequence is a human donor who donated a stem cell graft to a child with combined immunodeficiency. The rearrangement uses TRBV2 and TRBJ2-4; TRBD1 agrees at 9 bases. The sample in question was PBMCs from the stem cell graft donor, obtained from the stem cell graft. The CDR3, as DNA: TGTGCCAGCAGTGGGGGACAGGGTCAAAACATTCAGTACTTC. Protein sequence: CASSGGQGQNIQYF.